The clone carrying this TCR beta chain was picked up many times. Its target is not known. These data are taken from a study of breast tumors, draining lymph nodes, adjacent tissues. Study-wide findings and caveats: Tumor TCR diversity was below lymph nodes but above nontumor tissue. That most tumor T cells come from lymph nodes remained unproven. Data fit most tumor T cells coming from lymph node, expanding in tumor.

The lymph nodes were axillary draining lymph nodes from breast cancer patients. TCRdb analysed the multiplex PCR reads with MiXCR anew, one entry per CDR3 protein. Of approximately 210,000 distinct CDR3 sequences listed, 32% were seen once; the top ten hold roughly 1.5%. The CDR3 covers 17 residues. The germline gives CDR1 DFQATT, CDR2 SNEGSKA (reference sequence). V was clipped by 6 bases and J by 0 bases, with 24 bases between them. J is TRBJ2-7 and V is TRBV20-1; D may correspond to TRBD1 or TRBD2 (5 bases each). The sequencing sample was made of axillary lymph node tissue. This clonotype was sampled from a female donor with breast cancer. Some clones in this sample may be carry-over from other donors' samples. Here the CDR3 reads CSASPRDGQGYSYEQYF. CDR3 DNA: TGCAGTGCCTCACCCAGGGACGGTCAAGGATACTCCTACGAGCAGTACTTC.